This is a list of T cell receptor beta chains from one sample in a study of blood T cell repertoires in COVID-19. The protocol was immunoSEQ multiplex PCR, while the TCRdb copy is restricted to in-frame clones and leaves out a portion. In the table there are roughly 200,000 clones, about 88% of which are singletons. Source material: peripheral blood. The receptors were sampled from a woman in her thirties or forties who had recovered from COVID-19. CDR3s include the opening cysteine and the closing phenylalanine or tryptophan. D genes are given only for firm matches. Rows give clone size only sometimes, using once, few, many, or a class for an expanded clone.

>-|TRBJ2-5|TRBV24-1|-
TGTGCCACCAGTGACCCGACAGGCCAAGAGACCCAGTACTTC
CATSDPTGQETQYF
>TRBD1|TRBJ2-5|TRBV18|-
TGTGCCAGCTCACCCCGACAGGGTCAAGAGACCCAGTACTTC
CASSPRQGQETQYF
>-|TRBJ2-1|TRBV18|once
TGTGCCAGCAGCCCTACGAGCTCCTACAATGAGCAGTTCTTC
CASSPTSSYNEQFF
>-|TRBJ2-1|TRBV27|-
TGTGCCAGCAGAAGCGCCGGGAGCTCCTACAATGAGCAGTTCTTC
CASRSAGSSYNEQFF
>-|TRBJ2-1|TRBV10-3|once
TGTGCCATCACCGAGGGTATAGGCTTAGGGAACAATGAGCAGTTCTTC
CAITEGIGLGNNEQFF
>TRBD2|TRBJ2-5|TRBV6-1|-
TGTGCCAGCAGTGAATTTTCAGCGGGAGGAGGGCAAGAGACCCAGTACTTC
CASSEFSAGGGQETQYF
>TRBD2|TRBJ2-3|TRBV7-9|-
TGTGCCAGCAGCTTCCTTAGCTGGGTAGCGGGGGACACAGATACGCAGTATTTT
CASSFLSWVAGDTDTQYF
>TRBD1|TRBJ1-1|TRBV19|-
TGTGCCAGTACCCGAGGGACAGGGGGTAACACTGAAGCTTTCTTT
CASTRGTGGNTEAFF
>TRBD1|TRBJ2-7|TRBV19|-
TGTGCCAGTAGTCCGGAACGCGGACAGGGAAGACCGAAAGTGCAGTACTTC
CASSPERGQGRPKVQYF
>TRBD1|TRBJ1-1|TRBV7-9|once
TGTGCCAGCAGCCCTGGGGGGGGGACAGGTGGCACTGAAGCTTTCTTT
CASSPGGGTGGTEAFF
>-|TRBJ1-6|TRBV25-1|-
TGTGCCAGCAGTGTTTCCGGGACTTTTAATTCACCCCTCCACTTT
CASSVSGTFNSPLHF
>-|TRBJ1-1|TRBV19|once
TGTGCCAGTAGGTCGGAGGGAACCCAGGCAGCTTTCTTT
CASRSEGTQAAFF
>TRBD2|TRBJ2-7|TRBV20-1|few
TGCAGTGCTAGTCAAGGCCTAGCGGGACACCTCAATTTTTACGAGCAGTACTTC
CSASQGLAGHLNFYEQYF
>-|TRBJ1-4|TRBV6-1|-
TGTGCCAGCAGTGACCGACGGGGGGAAAAACTGTTTTTT
CASSDRRGEKLFF
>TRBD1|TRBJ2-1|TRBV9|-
TGTGCCAGCAGCGTAGATGGGACAGGGTACTACAATGAGCAGTTCTTC
CASSVDGTGYYNEQFF
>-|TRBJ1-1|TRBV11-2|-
TGTGCCAGCACCCGGGAGATTCGGACTGAAGCTTTCTTT
CASTREIRTEAFF
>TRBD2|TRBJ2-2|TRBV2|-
TGTGCCAGCAGTGGGGGACTAGTGAACACCGGGGAGCTGTTTTTT
CASSGGLVNTGELFF
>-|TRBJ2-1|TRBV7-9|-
TGTGCCACTCGGGCAGGGCCCCCCTACAATGAGCAGTTCTTC
CATRAGPPYNEQFF